The clone carrying this TCR beta chain was seen a handful of times. The antigen remains unidentified. Donors contributed one heparinised blood draw apiece, averaging approximately 100 mL. The data originate from a study of beta chain features in type 1 diabetes. Study-level points and caveats: Researchers report that Type 1 diabetes patients had moderately but significantly shorter TCRB CDR3s across all four CD4+ subsets.

Since all of the isolated RNA was reverse transcribed, expressed TCRB transcripts were what got sequenced. The table came from immunoSEQ multiplex PCR; TCRdb's copy has only in-frame clones and leaves some out. The sample contains around 690,000 clones, about an eighth of which appear only once. Sequencing input: naive CD4+ T cells from blood. The clonotype originates from a young man with type 1 diabetes.

The CDR3 is CAMGRGLADTDTQYF. CDR3 coding DNA: TGTGCCATGGGGCGGGGACTAGCGGACACAGATACGCAGTATTTT. The genes are TRBV10-3 and TRBJ2-3; 11 nucleotides line up with TRBD2. Germline CDR1 reads ENHRY; CDR2 reads SYGVKD. The CDR3 contains 15 residues. Losses at the gene ends were 9 bases for V and 2 bases for J; bases not matched to a gene: 7.